Listed below are T cell receptor beta chains from one sample, sequenced in a study of cytotoxic CD8 clonotypes in ibrutinib-treated CLL. The assay was immunoSEQ multiplex PCR, and TCRdb's table has in-frame clones only and misses some. The table records around 310,000 clones, about 80% of them present only once. The sample in question was PBMCs, obtained before ibrutinib treatment. The receptors come from a human donor with chronic lymphocytic leukemia. The CDR3 runs from the conserved cysteine through the conserved F or W. D genes are given only for firm matches. Clone size is given for some rows only: seen once, a few or many times, or a class if the clone is expanded.

NA	TRBJ2-5	few	TRBV7-6	TGTGCCAGCAGCCCAACGGGTCAGACCCAGTACTTC	CASSPTGQTQYF
TRBD2	TRBJ2-7	NA	TRBV11-3	TGTGCCAGCAGCTATGGGCTAGCGGGCGAGCAGTACTTC	CASSYGLAGEQYF
NA	TRBJ2-1	NA	TRBV27	TGTGCCAGCCGCCACTCTAGCAATACAGGGGAGCAGTTCTTC	CASRHSSNTGEQFF
NA	TRBJ1-1	few	TRBV11-2	TGTGCCAGCAGCTTAGGGTGGGTACGGAACACTGAAGCTTTCTTT	CASSLGWVRNTEAFF
TRBD2	TRBJ2-7	NA	TRBV11-2	TGTGCCAGCAGCTTAGGTCCTAGCGGGAGTGTATCCTACGAGCAGTACTTC	CASSLGPSGSVSYEQYF
NA	TRBJ1-4	few	TRBV15	TGTGCCACCAGCACGGGGCCTCTTTATGAAAAACTGTTTTTT	CATSTGPLYEKLFF
NA	TRBJ2-7	NA	TRBV11-2	TGTGCCAGCAGCTTAAGAGAGGGAGTGGATCCCTACGAGCAGTACTTC	CASSLREGVDPYEQYF
NA	TRBJ2-3	NA	TRBV2	TGTGCCAGCACATCAGGACAGCCAGATACGCAGTATTTT	CASTSGQPDTQYF
NA	TRBJ1-5	NA	TRBV23-1	TGCGCCAGCCGGGAAATACGGGTCAATCAGCCCCAGCATTTT	CASREIRVNQPQHF
NA	TRBJ1-2	few	TRBV10-2	TGCGCCAGCAGTGAGTCGGGCCAGAACTATGGCTACACCTTC	CASSESGQNYGYTF
TRBD1	TRBJ1-2	few	TRBV7-9	TGTGCCAGCAGCCCCTGGGACAGGCAGAACTATGGCTACACCTTC	CASSPWDRQNYGYTF
TRBD2	TRBJ2-1	once	TRBV18	TGTGCCAGCTCACACCTACTAGCGGGAGTGCAGGATGAGCAGTTCTTC	CASSHLLAGVQDEQFF
NA	TRBJ1-1	once	TRBV7-2	TGTGCCAGCAGCTTGCAGGCCACTGAAGCTTTCTTT	CASSLQATEAFF
NA	TRBJ2-1	few	TRBV13	TGTGCCAGCAGCTTAGGAAGCGGGAATGAGCAGTTCTTC	CASSLGSGNEQFF
NA	TRBJ1-4	NA	TRBV6-5	TGTGCCAGCGGGGACGGACTTAATGAAAAACTGTTTTTT	CASGDGLNEKLFF
NA	TRBJ1-1	NA	TRBV29-1	TGCAGCGTTGAAGAAGGAGGGAACACTGAAGCTTTCTTT	CSVEEGGNTEAFF
NA	TRBJ2-3	NA	TRBV10-1	TGCGCCAGCAGTGAGTCGAGGGGTCAAGCAGATACGCAGTATTTT	CASSESRGQADTQYF
TRBD1	TRBJ1-2	NA	TRBV5-6	TGTGCCAGCAGCTGGCCCGAGACAGGGAACTATGGCTACACCTTC	CASSWPETGNYGYTF
TRBD2	TRBJ2-3	once	TRBV7-3	TGTGCCAGCAGCTCGAGACTAGCGGGAGGTATAGATACGCAGTATTTT	CASSSRLAGGIDTQYF
NA	TRBJ1-1	NA	TRBV10-2	TGCGCCAGCAAGGGGCGGAATACTGAAGCTTTCTTT	CASKGRNTEAFF
NA	TRBJ2-7	NA	TRBV19	TGTGCCAGTAGTAAGGACGGCCACTACGAGCAGTACTTC	CASSKDGHYEQYF
NA	TRBJ1-1	NA	TRBV6-5	TGTGCCAGCACCGACACTTTAGGGGCTGAAGCTTTCTTT	CASTDTLGAEAFF
NA	TRBJ2-1	once	TRBV7-2	TGTGCCAGCAGCACAGGGATAAGTGAGCAGTTCTTC	CASSTGISEQFF
NA	TRBJ2-7	NA	TRBV5-6	TGTGCCAGCAGCTGGGGACGGGTCTCCTACGAGCAGTACTTC	CASSWGRVSYEQYF
NA	TRBJ2-2	NA	TRBV10-3	TGTGCCGCAGAGGCGGAAAACACCGGGGAGCTGTTTTTT	CAAEAENTGELFF
NA	TRBJ2-5	NA	TRBV6-4	TGTGCCAGCAGGGACGTAACAGGGACCCAGTACTTC	CASRDVTGTQYF
NA	TRBJ1-3	NA	TRBV14	TGTGCCAGCAGCCAGAAGTTCTTCGTGGATTGGTCTGGAAACACCATATATTTT	CASSQKFFVDWSGNTIYF
NA	TRBJ1-5	NA	TRBV2	TGTGCCAGCAGGTCGTGGGGAGCAGATCAGCCCCAGCATTTT	CASRSWGADQPQHF
TRBD2	TRBJ2-5	NA	TRBV7-8	TGTGCCAGCACCTCGCGGGGGGCTAGCGGGAGAATGGAGACCCAGTACTTC	CASTSRGASGRMETQYF
TRBD2	TRBJ2-2	few	TRBV27	TGTGCCAGCAGTTTATCGGGACTAGTAGGGACCGGGGAGCTGTTTTTT	CASSLSGLVGTGELFF
TRBD2	TRBJ2-1	NA	TRBV15	TGTGCCACCAGCAGAGGGACTAGCGCAAACAATGAGCAGTTCTTC	CATSRGTSANNEQFF
NA	TRBJ1-2	NA	TRBV11-2	TGTGCCAGCAGCTTAGCGAGGGCAGGGCGCTATGGCTACACCTTC	CASSLARAGRYGYTF
NA	TRBJ2-7	once	TRBV5-6	TGTGCCAGCAGCTTCTTACGGGGGACCTACGAGCAGTACTTC	CASSFLRGTYEQYF
NA	TRBJ1-5	NA	TRBV25-1	TGTGCCAGCAGTGTTACAGGGCGGCATCAGCCCCAGCATTTT	CASSVTGRHQPQHF
TRBD2	TRBJ2-1	NA	TRBV2	TGTGCCAGCAGTGTAGCGGGATCCCACAATGAGCAGTTCTTC	CASSVAGSHNEQFF
NA	TRBJ1-1	once	TRBV2	TGTGCCAGCAGTGAAGCGCCAGGAACCTTAATGAACACTGAAGCTTTCTTT	CASSEAPGTLMNTEAFF
TRBD2	TRBJ2-1	once	TRBV29-1	TGCAGCGTGGCCCCGGGGGGGCGGGACAATGAGCAGTTCTTC	CSVAPGGRDNEQFF
NA	TRBJ1-2	NA	TRBV6-6	TGTGCCAGCAGTTACTCCGACGGCTATGGCTACACCTTC	CASSYSDGYGYTF
NA	TRBJ2-7	NA	TRBV11-3	TGTGCCAGCAGCCCCGCCGGCCGCGGCTACGAGCAGTACTTC	CASSPAGRGYEQYF
NA	TRBJ2-1	NA	TRBV10-3	TGTGCCATCAGTGGCCTCAATGAGCAGTTCTTC	CAISGLNEQFF
TRBD1	TRBJ2-6	NA	TRBV25-1	TGTGCCAGCAGGGACAGGCTTGGGGCCAACGTCCTGACTTTC	CASRDRLGANVLTF
NA	TRBJ2-5	few	TRBV4-1	TGCGCCAGCAGCCAACAGGGGAAATTAGAGACCCAGTACTTC	CASSQQGKLETQYF
TRBD2	TRBJ2-7	NA	TRBV30	TGTGCCTGGAATTATTGGACTAGCGGGAGGGCGGCCTACGAGCAGTACTTC	CAWNYWTSGRAAYEQYF
NA	TRBJ1-2	NA	TRBV6-5	TGTGCCAGCAGTTACTTGACAGAGGCCTATGGCTACACCTTC	CASSYLTEAYGYTF
NA	TRBJ2-3	NA	TRBV6-5	TGTGCCAGCAGTCTCCAGACCTTCACAGATACGCAGTATTTT	CASSLQTFTDTQYF
TRBD1	TRBJ2-4	few	TRBV11-2	TGTGCCAGCAGCCAGAGACCGGGACAGGGCAAAAACATTCAGTACTTC	CASSQRPGQGKNIQYF
TRBD1	TRBJ2-1	NA	TRBV5-1	TGCGCCAGCAGCTTAGGACAGGTTGGCAATGAGCAGTTCTTC	CASSLGQVGNEQFF